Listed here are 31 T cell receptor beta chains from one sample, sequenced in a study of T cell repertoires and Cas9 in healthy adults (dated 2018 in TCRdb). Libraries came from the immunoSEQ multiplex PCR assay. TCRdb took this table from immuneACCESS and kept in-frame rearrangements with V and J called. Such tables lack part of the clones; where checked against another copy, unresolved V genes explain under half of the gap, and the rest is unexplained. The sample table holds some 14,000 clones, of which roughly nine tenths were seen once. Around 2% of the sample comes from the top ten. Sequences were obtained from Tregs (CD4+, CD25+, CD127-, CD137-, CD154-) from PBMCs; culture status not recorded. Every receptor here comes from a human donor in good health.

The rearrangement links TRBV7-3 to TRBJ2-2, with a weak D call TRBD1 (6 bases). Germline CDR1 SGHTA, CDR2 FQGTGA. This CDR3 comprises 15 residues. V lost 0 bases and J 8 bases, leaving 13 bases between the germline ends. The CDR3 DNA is TGTGCCAGCAGCTTAACGGCCAGGGGAACGGGGGAGCTGTTTTTT. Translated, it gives CASSLTARGTGELFF.

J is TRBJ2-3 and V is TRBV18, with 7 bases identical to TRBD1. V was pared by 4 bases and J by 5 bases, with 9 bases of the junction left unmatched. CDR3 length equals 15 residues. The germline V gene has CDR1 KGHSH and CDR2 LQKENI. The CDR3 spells CASSQGAGEGDTQYF. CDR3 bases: TGTGCCAGCTCACAGGGGGCTGGTGAAGGAGATACGCAGTATTTT.

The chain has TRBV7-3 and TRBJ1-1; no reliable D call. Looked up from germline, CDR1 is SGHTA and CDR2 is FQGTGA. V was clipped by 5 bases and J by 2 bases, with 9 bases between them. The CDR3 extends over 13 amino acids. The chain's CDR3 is CASSDGINTEAFF. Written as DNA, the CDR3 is TGTGCCAGCAGCGATGGAATAAACACTGAAGCTTTCTTT.

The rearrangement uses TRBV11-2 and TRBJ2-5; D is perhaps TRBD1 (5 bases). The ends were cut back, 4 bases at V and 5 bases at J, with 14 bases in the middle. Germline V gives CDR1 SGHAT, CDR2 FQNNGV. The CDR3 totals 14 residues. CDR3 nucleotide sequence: TGTGCCAGCAGCTCCTATCAGGGCCAGGAGACCCAGTACTTC. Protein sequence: CASSSYQGQETQYF.

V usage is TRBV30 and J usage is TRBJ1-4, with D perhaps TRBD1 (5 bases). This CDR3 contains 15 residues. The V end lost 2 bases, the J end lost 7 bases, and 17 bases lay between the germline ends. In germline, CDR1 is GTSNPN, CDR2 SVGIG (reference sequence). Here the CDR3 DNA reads TGTGCCTGGAGTACCCGGGGCACCGGGGGTGAAAAACTGTTTTTT. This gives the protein CAWSTRGTGGEKLFF.

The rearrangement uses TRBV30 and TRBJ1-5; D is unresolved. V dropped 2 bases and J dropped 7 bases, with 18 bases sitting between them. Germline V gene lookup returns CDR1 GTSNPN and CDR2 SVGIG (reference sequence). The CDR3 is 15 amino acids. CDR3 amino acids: CAWSRGRSPLQPQHF. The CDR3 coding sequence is TGTGCCTGGAGTAGAGGCAGGAGCCCTTTACAGCCCCAGCATTTT.

The CDR3, as DNA: TGTGCCAGCAGAATCCCCCGGGACAAGAACACTGAAGCTTTCTTT. Its protein product is CASRIPRDKNTEAFF. The rearrangement uses TRBV28 and TRBJ1-1; a possible D gene is TRBD1 (6 bases). The CDR3 has 15 residues. V dropped 6 bases and J dropped 1 base, with 15 bases sitting between them. CDR1 is MDHEN, CDR2 SYDVKM, per germline.

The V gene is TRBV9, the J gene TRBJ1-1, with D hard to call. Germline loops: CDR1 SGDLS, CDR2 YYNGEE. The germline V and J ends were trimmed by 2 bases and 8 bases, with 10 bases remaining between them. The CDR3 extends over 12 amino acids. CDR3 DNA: TGTGCCAGCAGCGTGTTCCCCGGCGAAGCTTTCTTT. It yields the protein CASSVFPGEAFF.

CDR3 in amino acids: CASSQDLSHGYTF. CDR3 nucleotide sequence: TGTGCCAGCAGCCAAGATTTGTCCCATGGCTACACCTTC. The chain uses TRBV14 and TRBJ1-2; no clear D gene. V was cut by 0 bases and J by 6 bases, with 8 bases left in between. The germline V gene has CDR1 SGHDN and CDR2 FVKESK. The CDR3 has 13 amino acids.

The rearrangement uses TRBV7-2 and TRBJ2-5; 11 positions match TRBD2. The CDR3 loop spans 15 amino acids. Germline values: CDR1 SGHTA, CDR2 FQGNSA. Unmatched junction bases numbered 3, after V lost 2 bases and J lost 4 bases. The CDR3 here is CASSLWLAGGETQYF. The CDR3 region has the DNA TGTGCCAGCAGCTTATGGCTAGCGGGGGGAGAGACCCAGTACTTC.

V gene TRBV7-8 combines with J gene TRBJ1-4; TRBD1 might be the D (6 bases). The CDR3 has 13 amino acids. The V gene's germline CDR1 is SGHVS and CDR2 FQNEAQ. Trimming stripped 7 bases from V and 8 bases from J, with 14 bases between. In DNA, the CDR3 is TGTGCCAGCAAGGGGACATCCACAGAAAAACTGTTTTTT. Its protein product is CASKGTSTEKLFF.

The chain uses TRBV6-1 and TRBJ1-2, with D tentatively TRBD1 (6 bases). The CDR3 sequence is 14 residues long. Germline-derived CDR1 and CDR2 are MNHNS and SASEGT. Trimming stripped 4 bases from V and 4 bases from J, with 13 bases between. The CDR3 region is CASSGRGRVYGYTF. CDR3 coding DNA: TGTGCCAGCAGTGGCAGGGGAAGGGTCTATGGCTACACCTTC.

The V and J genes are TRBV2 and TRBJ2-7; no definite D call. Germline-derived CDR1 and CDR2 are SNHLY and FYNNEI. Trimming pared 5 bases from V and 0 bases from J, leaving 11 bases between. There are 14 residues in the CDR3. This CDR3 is CASSRYDTSYEQYF. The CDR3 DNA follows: TGTGCCAGCAGTCGCTACGACACCTCCTACGAGCAGTACTTC.

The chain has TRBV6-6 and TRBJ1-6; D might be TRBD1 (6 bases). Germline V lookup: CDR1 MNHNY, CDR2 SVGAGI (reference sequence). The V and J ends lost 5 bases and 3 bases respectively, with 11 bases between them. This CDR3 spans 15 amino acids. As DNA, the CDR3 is TGTGCCAGCAGTCACGGACAGAACTATAATTCACCCCTCCACTTT. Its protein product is CASSHGQNYNSPLHF.

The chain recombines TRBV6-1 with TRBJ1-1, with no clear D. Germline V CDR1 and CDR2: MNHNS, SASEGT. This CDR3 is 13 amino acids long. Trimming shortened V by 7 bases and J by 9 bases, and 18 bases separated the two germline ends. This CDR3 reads CASNLERRRQAFF. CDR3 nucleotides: TGTGCCAGCAACCTCGAGAGGAGGCGGCAAGCTTTCTTT.

CDR3 residues: CASSLVGSSGAKYEQYF. The CDR3 coding sequence is TGTGCCAGCAGCTTAGTAGGATCGTCAGGGGCAAAGTACGAGCAGTACTTC. The chain joins TRBV7-9 to TRBJ2-7; possibly TRBD1 for D (6 bases). Germline V gives CDR1 SEHNR, CDR2 FQNEAQ (reference sequence). V lost 1 base and J 4 bases, leaving 20 bases between the germline ends. The CDR3 extends over 17 amino acids.

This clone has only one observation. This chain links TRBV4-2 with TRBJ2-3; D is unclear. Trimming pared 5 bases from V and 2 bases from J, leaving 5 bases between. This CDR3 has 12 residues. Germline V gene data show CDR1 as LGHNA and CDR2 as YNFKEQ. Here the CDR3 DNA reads TGTGCCAGCAGCACCTACACAGATACGCAGTATTTT. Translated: CASSTYTDTQYF.

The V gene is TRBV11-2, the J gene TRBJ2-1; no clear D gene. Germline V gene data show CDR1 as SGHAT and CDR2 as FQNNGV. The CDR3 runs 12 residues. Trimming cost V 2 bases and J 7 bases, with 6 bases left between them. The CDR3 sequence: CASSLSLNEQFF. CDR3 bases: TGTGCCAGCAGCTTATCCCTAAATGAGCAGTTCTTC.

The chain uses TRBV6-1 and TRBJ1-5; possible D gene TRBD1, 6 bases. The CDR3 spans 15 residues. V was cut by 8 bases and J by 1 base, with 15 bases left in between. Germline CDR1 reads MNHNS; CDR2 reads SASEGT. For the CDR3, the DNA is TGTGCCAGCCGAGACCTCAGGGGAAGCAATCAGCCCCAGCATTTT. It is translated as CASRDLRGSNQPQHF.

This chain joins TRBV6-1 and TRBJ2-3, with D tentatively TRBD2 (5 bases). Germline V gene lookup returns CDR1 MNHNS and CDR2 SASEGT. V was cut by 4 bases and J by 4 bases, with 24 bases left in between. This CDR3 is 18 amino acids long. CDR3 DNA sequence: TGTGCCAGCAGTGGACTTCGGATACTATCGGGAAGGGCAGATACGCAGTATTTT. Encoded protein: CASSGLRILSGRADTQYF.

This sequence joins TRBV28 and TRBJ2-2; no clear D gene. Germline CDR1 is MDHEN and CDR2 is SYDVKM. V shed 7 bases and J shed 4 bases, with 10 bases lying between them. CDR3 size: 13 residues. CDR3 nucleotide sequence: TGTGCCAGCACCCCAATGAGCACCGGGGAGCTGTTTTTT. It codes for CASTPMSTGELFF.

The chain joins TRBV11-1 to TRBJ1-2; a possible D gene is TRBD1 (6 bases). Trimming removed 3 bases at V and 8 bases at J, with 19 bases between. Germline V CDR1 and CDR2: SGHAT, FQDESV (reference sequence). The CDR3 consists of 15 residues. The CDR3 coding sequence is TGTGCCAGCAGCTTCGAGGGGACACCCATAAAAGGCTACACCTTC. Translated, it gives CASSFEGTPIKGYTF.

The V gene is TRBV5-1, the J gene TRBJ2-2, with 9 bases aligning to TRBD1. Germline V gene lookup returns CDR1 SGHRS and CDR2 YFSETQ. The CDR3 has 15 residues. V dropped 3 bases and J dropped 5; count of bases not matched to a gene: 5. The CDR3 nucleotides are TGCGCCAGCAGCTCACAGGGGGCGCGGACCGGGGAGCTGTTTTTT. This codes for CASSSQGARTGELFF.

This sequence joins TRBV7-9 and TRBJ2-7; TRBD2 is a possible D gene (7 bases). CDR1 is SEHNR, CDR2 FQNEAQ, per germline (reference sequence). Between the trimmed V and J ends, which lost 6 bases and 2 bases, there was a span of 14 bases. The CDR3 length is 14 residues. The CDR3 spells CASRPPGGTYEQYF. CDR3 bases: TGTGCCAGCAGGCCCCCGGGGGGCACCTACGAGCAGTACTTC.

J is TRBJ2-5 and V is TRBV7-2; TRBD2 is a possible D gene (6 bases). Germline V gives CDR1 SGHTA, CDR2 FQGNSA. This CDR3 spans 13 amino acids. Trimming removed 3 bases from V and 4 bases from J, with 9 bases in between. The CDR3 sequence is CASSFPGGETQYF. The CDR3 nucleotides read TGTGCCAGCAGCTTTCCCGGGGGAGAGACCCAGTACTTC.

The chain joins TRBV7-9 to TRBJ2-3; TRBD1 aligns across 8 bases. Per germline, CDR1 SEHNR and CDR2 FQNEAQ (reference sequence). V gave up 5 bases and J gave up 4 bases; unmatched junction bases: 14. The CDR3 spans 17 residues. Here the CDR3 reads CASSAFSGTGISDTQYF. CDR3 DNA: TGTGCCAGCAGCGCCTTCTCCGGGACAGGCATCTCAGATACGCAGTATTTT.

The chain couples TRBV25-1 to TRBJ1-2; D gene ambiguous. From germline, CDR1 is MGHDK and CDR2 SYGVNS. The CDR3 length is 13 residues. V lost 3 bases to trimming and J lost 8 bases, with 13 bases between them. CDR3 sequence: CASSEARARGYTF. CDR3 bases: TGTGCCAGCAGTGAGGCGAGGGCACGGGGCTACACCTTC.

CDR3 residues: CASSYYKGFGNTIYF. As DNA, the CDR3 is TGTGCCAGCAGTTACTATAAGGGGTTCGGAAACACCATATATTTT. The chain couples TRBV6-5 to TRBJ1-3, with a weak D call TRBD1 (5 bases). This CDR3 comprises 15 residues. V gave up 1 base and J gave up 4 bases, with 11 bases separating them. Germline CDR1 is MNHEY and CDR2 is SVGAGI.

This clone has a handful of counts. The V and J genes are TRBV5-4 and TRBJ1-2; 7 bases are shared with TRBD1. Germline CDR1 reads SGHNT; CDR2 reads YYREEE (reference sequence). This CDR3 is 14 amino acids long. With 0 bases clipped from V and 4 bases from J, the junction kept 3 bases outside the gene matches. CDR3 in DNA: TGTGCCAGCAGCTTGGGACAGGGAGCCTATGGCTACACCTTC. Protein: CASSLGQGAYGYTF. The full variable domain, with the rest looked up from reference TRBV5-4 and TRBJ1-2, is ETGVTQSPTHLIKTRGQQVTLRCSSQSGHNTVSWYQQALGQGPQFIFQYYREEENGRGNFPPRFSGLQFPNYSSELNVNALELDDSALYLCASSLGQGAYGYTFGSGTRLTVV.

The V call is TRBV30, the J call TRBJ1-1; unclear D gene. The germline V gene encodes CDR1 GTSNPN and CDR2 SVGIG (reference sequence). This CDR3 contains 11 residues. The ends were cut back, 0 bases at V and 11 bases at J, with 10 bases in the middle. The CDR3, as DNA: TGTGCCTGGAGTGTAGGCCCGACTGCTTTCTTT. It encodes CAWSVGPTAFF. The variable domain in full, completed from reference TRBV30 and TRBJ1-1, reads SQTIHQWPATLVQPVGSPLSLECTVEGTSNPNLYWYRQAAGRGLQLLFYSVGIGQISSEVPQNLSASRPQDRQFILSSKKLLLSDSGFYLCAWSVGPTAFFGQGTRLTVV.

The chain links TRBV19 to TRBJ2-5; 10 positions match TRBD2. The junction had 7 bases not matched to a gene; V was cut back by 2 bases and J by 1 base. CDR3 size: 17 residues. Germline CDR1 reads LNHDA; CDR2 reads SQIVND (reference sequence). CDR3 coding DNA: TGTGCCAGTAGTATATCCGGGACTAGCGCGACCCAAGAGACCCAGTACTTC. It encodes CASSISGTSATQETQYF.